Listed below are T cell receptor beta chains from one sample, sequenced in a study of breast tumors, draining lymph nodes, adjacent tissues. TCRdb ran MiXCR on the multiplex PCR reads and lists one entry per CDR3 protein. The table lists more than 15,000 distinct CDR3 sequences, about 60% of them singletons, with about a fifth in the top ten. The sample taken for sequencing was tumor-adjacent breast tissue. These receptor sequences come from a female donor with breast cancer. Some clones in this sample may be carry-over from other donors' samples. Both conserved end residues are part of each CDR3. Fields, in order: J gene, V gene, D gene, clone size, CDR3 protein, CDR3 DNA. A D gene is named only where the DNA matches it firmly. Part of the rows lack a size; the others show once, few, many or a class for expanded clones.

J gene: TRBJ1-5
V gene: TRBV6-6
D gene: NA
clone size: NA
CDR3 protein: CATRGLLTHCNQPQHF
CDR3 DNA: TGTGCCACCAGGGGACTCCTCACTCATTGCAATCAGCCCCAGCATTTT

J gene: TRBJ1-2
V gene: TRBV7-3
D gene: TRBD1
clone size: NA
CDR3 protein: CASSRDSLVGGYTF
CDR3 DNA: TGTGCCAGCAGCCGGGACAGCCTTGTTGGTGGCTACACCTTC

J gene: TRBJ1-6
V gene: TRBV6-6
D gene: NA
clone size: NA
CDR3 protein: CASSYSPGENSPLHF
CDR3 DNA: TGTGCCAGCAGTTACTCGCCAGGGGAAAATTCACCCCTCCACTTT

J gene: TRBJ2-1
V gene: TRBV4-1
D gene: NA
clone size: NA
CDR3 protein: CASSQDSGRTNEQFF
CDR3 DNA: TGCGCCAGCAGCCAAGATTCCGGGCGTACCAATGAGCAGTTCTTC

J gene: TRBJ1-5
V gene: TRBV7-9
D gene: NA
clone size: medium-sized
CDR3 protein: CASSPSPNQPQHF
CDR3 DNA: TGTGCCAGCAGCCCTAGTCCAAATCAGCCCCAGCATTTT

J gene: TRBJ2-7
V gene: TRBV20-1
D gene: NA
clone size: NA
CDR3 protein: CSASMSLSFYEQYF
CDR3 DNA: TGCAGTGCTAGCATGTCCCTAAGTTTCTACGAGCAGTACTTC

J gene: TRBJ2-3
V gene: TRBV20-1
D gene: NA
clone size: few
CDR3 protein: CSVGSPTDTQYF
CDR3 DNA: TGCAGTGTTGGATCCCCCACAGATACGCAGTATTTT

J gene: TRBJ2-2
V gene: TRBV7-7
D gene: NA
clone size: many
CDR3 protein: CASSLESGITGELFF
CDR3 DNA: TGTGCTAGCAGCTTAGAATCTGGTATCACCGGGGAGCTGTTTTTT

J gene: TRBJ2-7
V gene: TRBV5-1
D gene: TRBD1
clone size: NA
CDR3 protein: CASSRLIQGEAGYEQYF
CDR3 DNA: TGCGCCAGCAGTAGATTGATACAGGGGGAGGCGGGCTACGAGCAGTACTTC

J gene: TRBJ2-1
V gene: TRBV12-3/TRBV12-4
D gene: NA
clone size: NA
CDR3 protein: CASSDSGDEQFF
CDR3 DNA: TGTGCCAGCAGTGACTCCGGCGATGAGCAGTTCTTC

J gene: TRBJ2-7
V gene: TRBV6-1
D gene: TRBD2
clone size: NA
CDR3 protein: CASRTGTSGVYEQYF
CDR3 DNA: TGTGCCAGCAGAACCGGGACTAGCGGGGTTTACGAGCAGTACTTC

J gene: TRBJ2-2
V gene: TRBV2
D gene: NA
clone size: large
CDR3 protein: CASSEAQGNTGELFF
CDR3 DNA: TGTGCCAGCAGTGAAGCGCAGGGAAACACCGGGGAGCTGTTTTTT

J gene: TRBJ2-1
V gene: TRBV6-1
D gene: NA
clone size: many
CDR3 protein: CASSHPVRGGVDEQFF
CDR3 DNA: TGTGCCAGCAGTCACCCTGTTAGAGGGGGGGTGGATGAGCAGTTCTTC

J gene: TRBJ1-4
V gene: TRBV7-3
D gene: TRBD1
clone size: NA
CDR3 protein: CASSIGTGGEKLFF
CDR3 DNA: TGTGCCAGCAGCATCGGGACAGGGGGTGAAAAACTGTTTTTT

J gene: TRBJ2-7
V gene: TRBV30
D gene: NA
clone size: NA
CDR3 protein: CAWSVGDYEQYF
CDR3 DNA: TGTGCCTGGAGTGTGGGTGACTACGAGCAGTACTTC

J gene: TRBJ2-1
V gene: TRBV15
D gene: NA
clone size: medium-sized
CDR3 protein: CATSRAEGVWLNEQFF
CDR3 DNA: TGTGCCACCAGCAGAGCGGAGGGCGTTTGGCTGAATGAGCAGTTCTTC

J gene: TRBJ1-2
V gene: TRBV7-2
D gene: NA
clone size: NA
CDR3 protein: CVSSSPEQGLGINYGYTF
CDR3 DNA: TGTGTCAGCAGCTCCCCCGAACAGGGATTAGGTATTAACTATGGCTACACCTTC

J gene: TRBJ2-7
V gene: TRBV29-1
D gene: TRBD1
clone size: NA
CDR3 protein: CSVEGQGYEQYF
CDR3 DNA: TGCAGCGTTGAAGGACAGGGTTACGAGCAGTACTTC

J gene: TRBJ1-5
V gene: TRBV18
D gene: TRBD1
clone size: many
CDR3 protein: CASSSQGAGNQPQHF
CDR3 DNA: TGTGCCAGCTCATCACAGGGGGCTGGCAATCAGCCCCAGCATTTT

J gene: TRBJ1-6
V gene: TRBV19
D gene: NA
clone size: medium-sized
CDR3 protein: CASSNPRGIENSPLHF
CDR3 DNA: TGTGCCAGTAGTAACCCACGGGGGATAGAAAATTCACCCCTCCACTTT

J gene: TRBJ1-6
V gene: TRBV7-3
D gene: NA
clone size: NA
CDR3 protein: CASSSSGGSGSPLHF
CDR3 DNA: TGTGCCAGCAGCTCCTCGGGGGGGAGTGGTTCGCCCCTCCACTTT

J gene: TRBJ1-2
V gene: TRBV29-1
D gene: NA
clone size: NA
CDR3 protein: CSVEGGDGYTF
CDR3 DNA: TGCAGCGTTGAAGGTGGGGATGGCTACACCTTC

J gene: TRBJ2-3
V gene: TRBV20-1
D gene: NA
clone size: NA
CDR3 protein: CSARGSEPWTQYF
CDR3 DNA: TGCAGTGCTAGGGGGTCGGAGCCCTGGACGCAGTATTTT

J gene: TRBJ1-6
V gene: TRBV2
D gene: NA
clone size: NA
CDR3 protein: CASRIQGDRNSPLHF
CDR3 DNA: TGTGCCAGCAGAATACAGGGAGACAGGAATTCACCCCTCCACTTT

J gene: TRBJ2-1
V gene: TRBV24-1
D gene: TRBD2
clone size: NA
CDR3 protein: CATSDLGLTGGKQFF
CDR3 DNA: TGTGCCACCAGTGACCTCGGACTAACGGGAGGGAAGCAGTTCTTC

J gene: TRBJ2-5
V gene: TRBV6-4
D gene: NA
clone size: NA
CDR3 protein: CASSPDIRGTQYF
CDR3 DNA: TGTGCCAGCAGTCCCGACATCCGGGGGACCCAGTACTTC

J gene: TRBJ2-3
V gene: TRBV7-3
D gene: NA
clone size: NA
CDR3 protein: CASSQDPGRDTQYF
CDR3 DNA: TGCGCCAGCAGCCAAGATCCCGGACGAGATACGCAGTATTTT

J gene: TRBJ1-6
V gene: TRBV7-9
D gene: TRBD1
clone size: NA
CDR3 protein: CASRRTGHNSPLHF
CDR3 DNA: TGTGCCAGCAGGCGGACAGGCCATAATTCACCCCTCCACTTT

J gene: TRBJ2-1
V gene: TRBV5-1
D gene: TRBD2
clone size: many
CDR3 protein: CASSSAGLAGGPDNEQFF
CDR3 DNA: TGCGCCAGCAGCTCGGCCGGACTAGCGGGGGGTCCGGACAATGAGCAGTTCTTC

J gene: TRBJ2-7
V gene: TRBV12-3/TRBV12-4
D gene: NA
clone size: NA
CDR3 protein: CASSLARTGAEQYF
CDR3 DNA: TGTGCCAGCAGTTTAGCGCGTACCGGGGCCGAGCAGTACTTC

J gene: TRBJ1-2
V gene: TRBV2
D gene: TRBD1
clone size: NA
CDR3 protein: CASSRLQGNYGYTF
CDR3 DNA: TGTGCCAGCAGTCGTCTACAGGGGAACTATGGCTACACCTTC

J gene: TRBJ2-1
V gene: TRBV19
D gene: NA
clone size: many
CDR3 protein: CASRGGRDTFNEQFF
CDR3 DNA: TGTGCCAGCAGGGGGGGCAGGGACACCTTCAATGAGCAGTTCTTC

J gene: TRBJ1-6
V gene: TRBV2
D gene: NA
clone size: NA
CDR3 protein: CASRAGQGVHSPLHF
CDR3 DNA: TGTGCCAGCAGGGCGGGGCAGGGAGTCCATTCACCCCTCCACTTT

J gene: TRBJ2-7
V gene: TRBV6-2/TRBV6-3
D gene: NA
clone size: many
CDR3 protein: CASSYELGRAVYEQYF
CDR3 DNA: TGTGCCAGCAGTTACGAGTTGGGACGGGCCGTTTACGAGCAGTACTTC

J gene: TRBJ2-5
V gene: TRBV4-2
D gene: NA
clone size: many
CDR3 protein: CASSQLGREGETQYF
CDR3 DNA: TGTGCCAGCAGCCAATTGGGCAGGGAAGGGGAGACCCAGTACTTC

J gene: TRBJ2-3
V gene: TRBV19
D gene: NA
clone size: few
CDR3 protein: CASSILQADTQYF
CDR3 DNA: TGTGCCAGTAGTATCCTGCAAGCAGATACGCAGTATTTT

J gene: TRBJ1-2
V gene: TRBV7-2
D gene: NA
clone size: NA
CDR3 protein: CASSLAKGGHYGYTF
CDR3 DNA: TGTGCCAGCAGCTTAGCAAAGGGGGGCCATTATGGCTACACCTTC